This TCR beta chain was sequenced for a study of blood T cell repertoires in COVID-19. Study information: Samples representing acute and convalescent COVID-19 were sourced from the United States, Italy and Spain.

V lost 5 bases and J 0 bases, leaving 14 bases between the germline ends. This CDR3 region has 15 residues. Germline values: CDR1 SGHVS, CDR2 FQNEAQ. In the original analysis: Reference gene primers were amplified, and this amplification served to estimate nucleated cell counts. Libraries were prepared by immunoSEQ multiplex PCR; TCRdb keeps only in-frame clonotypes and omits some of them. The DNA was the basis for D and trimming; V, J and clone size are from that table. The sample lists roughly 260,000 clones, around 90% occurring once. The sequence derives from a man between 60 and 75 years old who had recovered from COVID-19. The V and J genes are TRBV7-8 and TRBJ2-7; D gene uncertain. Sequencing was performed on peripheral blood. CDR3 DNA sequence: TGTGCCAGCAGCGGTACAGAAGAGTTCTCCTACGAGCAGTACTTC. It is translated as CASSGTEEFSYEQYF.